This is a list of T cell receptor beta chains from one sample in a study of T cell changes during pregnancy in multiple sclerosis. The repertoire was sequenced with immunoSEQ multiplex PCR; TCRdb's copy has only in-frame clones and lacks some. In the table there are roughly 93,000 clones, about 90% of which are singletons. Sample: peripheral blood, taken after pregnancy. The source is a female donor in good health, enrolled as a control in a pregnancy study. CDR3s include the opening cysteine and the closing phenylalanine or tryptophan. A D gene is named only where the DNA matches it firmly. For some rows the clone size is stated as once, few or many, or as a class when expanded; others skip it.

>-|TRBV28|few|TRBJ1-1
CASSGTGELGNTEAFF
>TRBD1|TRBV30|-|TRBJ1-1
CAWSADRRTEAFF
>-|TRBV27|-|TRBJ2-3
CASSPRTDTQYF
>TRBD1|TRBV28|-|TRBJ1-1
CASSLGGQWNTEAFF
>TRBD2|TRBV4-1|-|TRBJ2-1
CASSPWSSGDNEQFF
>-|TRBV18|-|TRBJ1-1
CASSPSSGRNTEAFF
>-|TRBV9|-|TRBJ2-3
CASSAVASTDTQYF
>-|TRBV30|-|TRBJ2-3
CAWSVRESDTQYF
>-|TRBV7-6|-|TRBJ1-1
CASSLGLQGNTEAFF
>TRBD2|TRBV5-4|-|TRBJ2-1
CASSLGPTSGTFNEQFF
>-|TRBV9|-|TRBJ1-2
CASSVEAGKYGYTF
>-|TRBV27|-|TRBJ2-2
CASRKAGGIGTGELFF
>TRBD1|TRBV29-1|-|TRBJ2-3
CSVEEQGVFTDTQYF